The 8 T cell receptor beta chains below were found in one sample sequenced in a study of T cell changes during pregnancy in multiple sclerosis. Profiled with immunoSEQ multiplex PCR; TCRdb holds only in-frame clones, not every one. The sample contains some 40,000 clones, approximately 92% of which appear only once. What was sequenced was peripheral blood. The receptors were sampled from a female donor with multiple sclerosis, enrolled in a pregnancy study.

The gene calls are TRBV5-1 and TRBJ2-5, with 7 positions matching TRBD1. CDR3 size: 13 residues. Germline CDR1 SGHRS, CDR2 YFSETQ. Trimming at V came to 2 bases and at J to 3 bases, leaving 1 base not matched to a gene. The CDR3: CASSFTGEETQYF. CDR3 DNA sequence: TGCGCCAGCAGCTTTACAGGGGAAGAGACCCAGTACTTC.

The CDR3 loop reads CASSLFSFAQGQVEQYF. The CDR3 DNA reads TGTGCCAGCAGCTTATTCTCGTTTGCGCAGGGCCAAGTCGAGCAGTACTTC. The rearrangement links TRBV7-2 to TRBJ2-7, with D possibly matching TRBD1 (5 bases). V dropped 2 bases and J dropped 6 bases, with 23 bases sitting between them. Germline CDR1 reads SGHTA; CDR2 reads FQGNSA. There are 17 residues in the CDR3.

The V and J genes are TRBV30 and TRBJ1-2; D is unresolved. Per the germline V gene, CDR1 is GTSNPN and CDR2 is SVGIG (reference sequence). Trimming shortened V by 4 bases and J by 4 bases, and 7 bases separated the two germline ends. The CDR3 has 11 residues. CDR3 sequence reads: CAWIQLYGYTF. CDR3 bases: TGTGCCTGGATACAGCTCTATGGCTACACCTTC.

CDR3 sequence reads: CASSPGTDGNTIYF. CDR3 bases: TGTGCCAGCAGCCCCGGGACGGATGGAAACACCATATATTTT. This chain connects TRBV11-2 to TRBJ1-3; tentatively, D is TRBD1 (5 bases). CDR1 and CDR2 (germline): SGHAT, FQNNGV. V lost 5 bases, J lost 3 bases, and 11 bases lay in between. The CDR3 runs 14 residues. The whole variable domain, filled in from reference TRBV11-2 and TRBJ1-3, reads EAGVAQSPRYKIIEKRQSVAFWCNPISGHATLYWYQQILGQGPKLLIQFQNNGVVDDSQLPKDRFSAERLKGVDSTLKIQPAKLEDSAVYLCASSPGTDGNTIYFGEGSWLTVV.

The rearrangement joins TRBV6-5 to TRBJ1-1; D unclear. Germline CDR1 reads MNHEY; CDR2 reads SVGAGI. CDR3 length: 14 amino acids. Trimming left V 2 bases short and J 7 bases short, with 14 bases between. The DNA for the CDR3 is TGTGCCAGCAGTTACGCGCCTCGGACGCATGAAGCTTTCTTT. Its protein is CASSYAPRTHEAFF.

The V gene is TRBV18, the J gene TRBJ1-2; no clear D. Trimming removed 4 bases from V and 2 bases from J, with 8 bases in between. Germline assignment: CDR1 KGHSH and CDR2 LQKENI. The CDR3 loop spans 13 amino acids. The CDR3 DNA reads TGTGCCAGCTCACAAGCTGAAAACTATGGCTACACCTTC. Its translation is CASSQAENYGYTF.

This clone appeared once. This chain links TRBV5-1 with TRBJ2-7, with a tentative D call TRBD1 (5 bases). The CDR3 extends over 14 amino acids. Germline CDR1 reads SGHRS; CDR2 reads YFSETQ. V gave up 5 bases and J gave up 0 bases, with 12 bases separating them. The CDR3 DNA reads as TGCGCCAGCAGTCCAATAAGGGGCTCCTACGAGCAGTACTTC. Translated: CASSPIRGSYEQYF.

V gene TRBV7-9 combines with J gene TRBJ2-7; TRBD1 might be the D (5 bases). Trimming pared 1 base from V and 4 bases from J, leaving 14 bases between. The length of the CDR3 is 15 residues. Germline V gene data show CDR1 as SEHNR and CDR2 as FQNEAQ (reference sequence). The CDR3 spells CASSLGGSWPYEQYF. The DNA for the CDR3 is TGTGCCAGCAGCTTAGGGGGCAGTTGGCCTTACGAGCAGTACTTC.